The 28 T cell receptor beta chains in this list originate from one sample, sequenced in a study of tumor-infiltrating lymphocytes in primary liver carcinoma. Unsorted whole blood supplied the blood RNA, and germline DNA was isolated too. Using a constant-region primer together with ProtoScript II reverse transcriptase, TCR beta cDNA was made from about 500 ng of total RNA. It was through three nested multiplex PCR rounds of slightly modified ARM-PCR that TCR beta libraries arose. Amplification in the first two PCR rounds was performed using TRBV1-TRBV30 forward primers and a C-beta reverse primer for approximately 10 cycles each. TCRdb re-analysed the multiplex PCR reads in MiXCR, keeping a single row per CDR3 protein. Here the sample spans 150,000 to 200,000 distinct CDR3 sequences, 60% being singletons. Sequenced sample: peripheral blood. The receptors here all came from a man aged 40-50 years with primary liver carcinoma and hepatitis B virus infection.

Notes on this clonotype: The conserved phenylalanine or tryptophan is not found at the CDR3 terminus, so this likely reflects a read error. The chain joins TRBV29-1 to TRBJ2-5; a weak D match, TRBD1 (6 bases). The germline V and J ends were trimmed by 8 bases and 7 bases, with 17 bases remaining between them. Germline V CDR1 and CDR2: SQVTM, ANQGSEA. The CDR3 covers 12 residues. Here the CDR3 reads CSTLQGVGTQYL. Written as DNA, the CDR3 is TGCAGCACCCTACAGGGAGTAGGGACCCAGTACCTC.

Comments on this clonotype: The junction departs from germline at one end; a sequencing error may be responsible. The V gene is TRBV11-2, the J gene TRBJ2-1; possible D gene TRBD2, 6 bases. This CDR3 spans 16 amino acids. CDR1 is SGHAT, CDR2 FQNNGV, per germline. CDR3 nucleotide sequence: TGTGCAAGCAGCTTAGATCACGGGGGAGGACTAAATGATCAGTTCTTC. It encodes CASSLDHGGGLNDQFF.

This clonotype was detected many times. The rearrangement uses TRBV11-2 and TRBJ2-7; 7 bases map to TRBD2. The CDR3 covers 15 residues. Germline CDR1 and CDR2: SGHAT and FQNNGV. Germline trimming cut 3 bases from V and 1 base from J; bases unmatched to any gene: 6. CDR3 coding DNA: TGTGCCAGCAGCTTTGCTAGCGGCTGGTCCTACGAGCAGTACTTC. It yields the protein CASSFASGWSYEQYF.

Many counts were recorded for this clonotype. The genes are TRBV11-2 and TRBJ2-3, with 11 bases that match TRBD2. The CDR3 has 17 amino acids. J lost 3 bases, V lost 6 bases, and 11 bases had no gene match. The germline V gene has CDR1 SGHAT and CDR2 FQNNGV. The chain's CDR3 is CASRSSLAGAETDTQYF. The CDR3 coding sequence is TGTGCCAGCAGATCCTCACTAGCGGGAGCTGAGACAGATACGCAGTATTTT.

The table lists this clonotype with a count of one. A read error may produce the germline difference seen at one junction end. The V and J genes are TRBV11-2 and TRBJ2-7; D is undetermined. This CDR3 region has 15 residues. CDR1 is SGHAT and CDR2 is FQNNGV in the germline V gene. The DNA of the CDR3 is TGTACCAGCAGTTTAGTGGGTAGCTACAGCTACGAGCAGTACTTC. This codes for CTSSLVGSYSYEQYF.

This clonotype has a count of ten or more. The rearrangement joins TRBV11-2 to TRBJ2-1, with 10 nucleotides matching TRBD2. In germline, CDR1 is SGHAT, CDR2 FQNNGV. V gave up 2 bases and J gave up 8 bases; unmatched junction bases: 9. The CDR3 runs 16 residues. CDR3 in amino acids: CASSLSELAGRYEQFF. The CDR3 nucleotides read TGTGCCAGCAGCTTATCGGAACTAGCGGGACGGTATGAGCAGTTCTTC.

This clonotype was seen a few times. The rearrangement uses TRBV6-5 and TRBJ2-5, with D possibly being TRBD1 (6 bases). Trimming removed 3 bases from V and 4 bases from J, with 15 bases in between. CDR1 is MNHEY, CDR2 SVGAGI, per germline. The CDR3 has 15 residues. CDR3: CASSYGRSGAETQYF. In DNA form, the CDR3 reads TGTGCCAGCAGTTATGGACGGTCAGGGGCAGAGACCCAGTACTTC.

The rearrangement links TRBV5-1 to TRBJ2-3, with no clear D. Germline-derived CDR1 and CDR2 are SGHRS and YFSETQ. Between the trimmed V and J ends, which lost 10 bases and 1 base, there was a span of 16 bases. CDR3 length: 14 residues. The DNA for the CDR3 is TGCGCCGGCAAGGACGTGTTCGGCACAGATACGCAGTATTTT. It encodes CAGKDVFGTDTQYF. The variable domain in full, with the rest retrieved from reference TRBV5-1 and TRBJ2-3, is KAGVTQTPRYLIKTRGQQVTLSCSPISGHRSVSWYQQTPGQGLQFLFEYFSETQRNKGNFPGRFSGRQFSNSRSEMNVSTLELGDSALYLCAGKDVFGTDTQYFGPGTRLTVL.

In this sample, this clonotype turned up once. This may arise from a read error, as a much more abundant clone is one base away. The CDR3 end shows no conserved phenylalanine or tryptophan, and so a read error is likely. The gene calls are TRBV6-1 and TRBJ1-6; the D is unclear. The length of the CDR3 is 13 residues. With 6 bases removed from V and 5 bases from J, the gap between germline ends came to 8 bases. CDR1 MNHNS and CDR2 SASEGT come from the germline V gene. The CDR3 region is CASRTADNSPLHL. CDR3 nucleotide sequence: TGTGCCAGCAGGACCGCCGATAATTCACCCCTCCACTTG.

Of note for this clonotype: Lacking the conserved final phenylalanine or tryptophan, this CDR3 likely reflects a read error. The DNA is left out, because the CDR3 cannot be placed on it with certainty; the CDR3 is given as TCRdb lists it. The chain couples TRBV28 to TRBJ2-4; TRBD1, the D gene given by the table, was not confirmed from the DNA. The germline gives CDR1 MDHEN, CDR2 SYDVKM. The CDR3 has 12 residues if both end residues are counted. The CDR3 is CASRDRGNIQCS.

This clonotype was observed a handful of times. A much larger clone sits a single nucleotide away, making a read error possible. The V gene is TRBV10-1, the J gene TRBJ2-1; D tentatively fits TRBD1 or TRBD2 (5 bases each). The CDR3 is 12 residues long. CDR1 and CDR2 from the germline V gene are WNHNN and SYGVQD (reference sequence). CDR3 sequence reads: CASSEWGNVQFF. As DNA, the CDR3 is TGCGCCAGCAGTGAATGGGGGAATGTGCAGTTCTTC.

The chain carries TRBV10-3 and TRBJ2-2, with TRBD2 matching 7 bases. The CDR3 contains 14 residues. Germline CDR1 reads ENHRY; CDR2 reads SYGVKD. V dropped 10 bases and J dropped 5; count of bases not matched to a gene: 10. Written as DNA, the CDR3 is TGTGCCACCCAGTGGGGGGGAAATACCGGGGAGCTGTTTTTT. Protein sequence: CATQWGGNTGELFF.

The chain is built from TRBV7-9 and TRBJ1-1, with D unclear. Trimming left V 3 bases short and J 0 bases short, with 11 bases between. The CDR3 loop spans 15 amino acids. CDR1 is SEHNR, CDR2 FQNEAQ, per germline (reference sequence). CDR3 region: CASSLIAGMNTEAFF. In DNA form, the CDR3 reads TGTGCCAGCAGCTTGATAGCGGGGATGAACACTGAAGCTTTCTTT.

On this clonotype itself: Relative to the germline gene, one junction end is altered; a read error may explain this. The chain combines TRBV4-2 with TRBJ2-7; 11 bases align to TRBD2. CDR3 length: 17 residues. CDR1 LGHNA and CDR2 YNFKEQ come from the germline V gene. The CDR3, as DNA: TGTGCCTGCAGCCAAGGCCTGCTAGCGGGAGGTGGGTACGAGCAGTACTTC. Protein: CACSQGLLAGGGYEQYF.

This clonotype was picked up many times. The chain links TRBV29-1 to TRBJ2-2, with 9 bases matching TRBD2. From germline, CDR1 is SQVTM and CDR2 ANQGSEA. CDR3 size: 14 residues. V lost 4 bases, J lost 5 bases, and 5 bases stayed unmatched. The CDR3 DNA is TGCAGCGTTGGTGAGCGGGAGGTTACCGGGGAGCTGTTTTTT. Encoded protein: CSVGEREVTGELFF.

With regard to this clonotype: Germline and junction disagree at one end, which may indicate a read error. CDR3 sequence (DNA): TGTGTCAGCAGACCAATAAATGGGGACAGGGTGGTTCCGCAGTATTTT. Translating gives CVSRPINGDRVVPQYF. J is TRBJ2-3 and V is TRBV11-2, with TRBD1 matching over 9 bases. The CDR3 loop spans 16 amino acids. Germline assignment: CDR1 SGHAT and CDR2 FQNNGV.

This clonotype was observed a few times. V usage is TRBV6-5 and J usage is TRBJ1-2; 7 nucleotides align to TRBD1. V dropped 0 bases and J dropped 8; count of bases not matched to a gene: 6. The CDR3 totals 14 residues. Germline loops: CDR1 MNHEY, CDR2 SVGAGI. The CDR3 loop is CASSYSTGYKGYTF. The DNA for the CDR3 is TGTGCCAGCAGTTACTCGACAGGGTACAAAGGCTACACCTTC.

The chain couples TRBV14 to TRBJ2-3, with D perhaps assigned TRBD1 or TRBD2 (5 bases each). Germline-derived CDR1 and CDR2 are SGHDN and FVKESK. CDR3 size: 15 residues. Trimming left V 4 bases short and J 2 bases short, with 13 bases between. The CDR3 here is CASSRQNGDTDTQYF. The CDR3 DNA reads as TGTGCCAGCAGCCGACAGAACGGGGACACAGATACGCAGTATTTT.

The chain has TRBV6-6 and TRBJ1-2; the D is unclear. Trimming took 2 bases from V and 8 from J, leaving 15 bases between them. CDR1 and CDR2 from the germline V gene are MNHNY and SVGAGI (reference sequence). The CDR3 loop spans 14 amino acids. The CDR3 sequence: CASSYGWTGKGYTF. The CDR3 nucleotides read TGTGCCAGCAGTTACGGTTGGACGGGGAAGGGCTACACCTTC.

Details on this clonotype: The conserved phenylalanine or tryptophan is not found at the CDR3 terminus, so this likely reflects a read error. CDR3 sequence: CASSRETGLQETQYI. CDR3 DNA: TGTGCCAGCAGCCGAGAGACAGGGCTGCAAGAGACCCAGTACATC. This rearrangement joins TRBV4-2 to TRBJ2-5, with 7 bases that match TRBD1. There are 15 residues in the CDR3. Germline-derived CDR1 and CDR2 are LGHNA and YNFKEQ. With 4 bases clipped from V and 2 bases from J, the junction kept 7 bases outside the gene matches.

This clonotype came up many times. The chain is built from TRBV6-5 and TRBJ1-2; tentatively, D is TRBD1 (5 bases). CDR3 length equals 12 residues. The germline V gene has CDR1 MNHEY and CDR2 SVGAGI. V gave up 3 bases and J gave up 5 bases, with 7 bases separating them. Written as DNA, the CDR3 is TGTGCCAGCAGTTATGGGGGGTATGGCTACACCTTC. It codes for CASSYGGYGYTF.

The chain has TRBV12-3 or TRBV12-4 and TRBJ2-1; 9 bases line up with TRBD2. This CDR3 is built from 16 residues. Trimming cost V 4 bases and J 12 bases; bases outside gene matches: 16. Here the CDR3 reads CASSSMTSGRYNWQFF. CDR3 in DNA: TGTGCCAGCAGTTCGATGACTAGCGGTAGATACAATTGGCAGTTCTTC.

This clonotype was observed a few times. Just one base apart from a much larger clone, this may be a read error. The gene calls are TRBV29-1 and TRBJ2-7; tentative D call: TRBD2 (5 bases). This CDR3 spans 13 amino acids. Germline V lookup: CDR1 SQVTM, CDR2 ANQGSEA. V lost 5 bases to trimming and J lost 12 bases, with 23 bases between them. The CDR3 spells CSVRNGIAEGGYF. The CDR3 DNA follows: TGCAGCGTTAGGAATGGCATCGCCGAGGGCGGGTACTTC.

This clonotype turned up a few times. The J gene is TRBJ2-5, the V gene TRBV4-2; 7 bases agree with TRBD2. The CDR3 has 15 amino acids. V was pared by 0 bases and J by 5 bases, with 6 bases of the junction left unmatched. Germline V CDR1 and CDR2: LGHNA, YNFKEQ. CDR3 DNA: TGTGCCAGCAGCCAAGACGGGGGAGGGACTGAGACCCAGTACTTC. Encoded protein: CASSQDGGGTETQYF.

This clonotype was seen a handful of times. The chain links TRBV4-2 to TRBJ1-6, with a tentative D call TRBD1 (5 bases). Germline loops: CDR1 LGHNA, CDR2 YNFKEQ. The CDR3 is 16 residues long. V lost 0 bases to trimming and J lost 10 bases, with 16 bases between them. This chain's CDR3 is CASSQDGPGRGSPLHF. The CDR3 nucleotides read TGTGCCAGCAGCCAAGATGGCCCGGGACGCGGCTCACCCCTCCACTTT.

Remarks on this clonotype: A junction boundary mismatches the germline segment, possibly from a read error. This rearrangement joins TRBV12-3 or TRBV12-4 to TRBJ1-1, with unresolved D. The CDR3 is 15 residues long. The CDR3 region has the DNA TGTGCCAGCGGTTTTTCCGGGCTCTCGGGAACTGAAGCTTTCTTT. Its translation is CASGFSGLSGTEAFF.

The V call is TRBV29-1, the J call TRBJ2-2; D possibly corresponds to TRBD2 (6 bases). Germline CDR1 is SQVTM and CDR2 is ANQGSEA. The CDR3 is 12 amino acids. The ends were cut back, 7 bases at V and 6 bases at J, with 12 bases in the middle. CDR3 nucleotides: TGCAGCGGACTGGGGGAGGCCGGGGAGCTGTTTTTT. Protein: CSGLGEAGELFF.

DNA of the CDR3: TGTGCCATCAGTGAGTCGCGACAGGGGGCAGATACGCAGTATTTT. Amino acid sequence: CAISESRQGADTQYF. The chain joins TRBV10-3 to TRBJ2-3, with TRBD1 matching 9 bases. V shed 0 bases and J 4 bases; nucleotides not matched to a gene: 2. The CDR3 contains 15 residues. The germline V gene encodes CDR1 ENHRY and CDR2 SYGVKD.